These T cell receptor beta chains were read from a single sample in a study of shared clonotypes between healthy human individuals. Sequencing was performed with immunoSEQ multiplex PCR; in TCRdb, only in-frame clones are kept and a portion is missing. This sample has about 2.2 million clones, with about 92% found just once. The sequencing sample was made of naive CD8+ T cells from PBMCs. These receptors came from a man aged 18 to 29 in good health. Some clones in this sample may be carry-over from other donors' samples. Each CDR3 is given with its conserved first and last residue. The D gene is left open where the match is weak. Where a row states a size, it is once, few, many or the class of an expanded clone; other rows omit it.

clone size: -
D gene: TRBD2
V gene: TRBV28
J gene: TRBJ2-1
CDR3 protein: CASSPRGLGVEQFF
CDR3 DNA: TGTGCCAGCAGTCCTAGGGGACTAGGGGTTGAGCAGTTCTTC

clone size: -
D gene: -
V gene: TRBV30
J gene: TRBJ1-4
CDR3 protein: CAWSGPSANEKLFF
CDR3 DNA: TGTGCCTGGAGCGGGCCCTCTGCTAATGAAAAACTGTTTTTT

clone size: few
D gene: TRBD2
V gene: TRBV19
J gene: TRBJ2-2
CDR3 protein: CSRGEPTGELFF
CDR3 DNA: TGTTCCCGGGGGGAGCCCACCGGGGAGCTGTTTTTT

clone size: -
D gene: -
V gene: TRBV28
J gene: TRBJ2-1
CDR3 protein: CASSRSVNEQFF
CDR3 DNA: TGTGCCAGCAGCCGGTCAGTCAATGAGCAGTTCTTC

clone size: -
D gene: TRBD1
V gene: TRBV5-4
J gene: TRBJ1-1
CDR3 protein: CASSWGTAEAFF
CDR3 DNA: TGTGCCAGCAGCTGGGGGACAGCTGAAGCTTTCTTT

clone size: -
D gene: TRBD2
V gene: TRBV4-1
J gene: TRBJ2-5
CDR3 protein: CASGPGLARSETQYF
CDR3 DNA: TGCGCCAGCGGTCCGGGACTAGCGAGATCCGAGACCCAGTACTTC

clone size: -
D gene: TRBD1
V gene: TRBV28
J gene: TRBJ1-1
CDR3 protein: CASSPLQGAAFF
CDR3 DNA: TGTGCCAGCAGTCCCCTACAGGGGGCCGCTTTCTTT

clone size: -
D gene: -
V gene: TRBV13
J gene: TRBJ1-3
CDR3 protein: CASTFSVGRDYSGNTIYF
CDR3 DNA: TGTGCCAGCACCTTTTCCGTCGGGAGGGACTACTCTGGAAACACCATATATTTT

clone size: -
D gene: TRBD1
V gene: TRBV9
J gene: TRBJ2-4
CDR3 protein: CASSLGTGGKNIQYF
CDR3 DNA: TGTGCCAGCAGCCTAGGGACAGGGGGAAAAAACATTCAGTACTTC

clone size: -
D gene: -
V gene: TRBV5-4
J gene: TRBJ2-1
CDR3 protein: CASSSWTDEQFF
CDR3 DNA: TGTGCCAGCAGCTCATGGACAGATGAGCAGTTCTTC

clone size: -
D gene: TRBD1
V gene: TRBV27
J gene: TRBJ1-1
CDR3 protein: CASTGQGAGTEAFF
CDR3 DNA: TGTGCCAGCACCGGACAGGGCGCGGGCACTGAAGCTTTCTTT

clone size: -
D gene: -
V gene: TRBV27
J gene: TRBJ2-7
CDR3 protein: CASRPGPSYEQYF
CDR3 DNA: TGTGCCAGCAGGCCGGGGCCCTCCTACGAGCAGTACTTC

clone size: -
D gene: -
V gene: TRBV7-6
J gene: TRBJ2-5
CDR3 protein: CASSTWTDQETQYF
CDR3 DNA: TGTGCCAGCAGCACCTGGACGGATCAAGAGACCCAGTACTTC

clone size: -
D gene: TRBD2
V gene: TRBV28
J gene: TRBJ2-7
CDR3 protein: CASSSYSGSISYEQYF
CDR3 DNA: TGTGCCAGCAGTTCTTATAGCGGGAGCATCTCCTACGAGCAGTACTTC

clone size: -
D gene: TRBD1
V gene: TRBV28
J gene: TRBJ1-5
CDR3 protein: CASSLGQGRQPQHF
CDR3 DNA: TGTGCCAGCAGTCTCGGACAGGGGAGGCAGCCCCAGCATTTT

clone size: -
D gene: -
V gene: TRBV5-6
J gene: TRBJ1-4
CDR3 protein: CASSLVTGRINEKLFF
CDR3 DNA: TGTGCCAGCAGCTTGGTTACAGGGAGGATTAATGAAAAACTGTTTTTT

clone size: -
D gene: -
V gene: TRBV9
J gene: TRBJ1-3
CDR3 protein: CASSVAVSGNTIYF
CDR3 DNA: TGTGCCAGCAGCGTAGCGGTGTCTGGAAACACCATATATTTT

clone size: -
D gene: -
V gene: TRBV19
J gene: TRBJ2-5
CDR3 protein: CASSITEETQYF
CDR3 DNA: TGTGCCAGTAGTATCACAGAAGAGACCCAGTACTTC

clone size: -
D gene: -
V gene: TRBV28
J gene: TRBJ1-1
CDR3 protein: CASSSPNQGEAFF
CDR3 DNA: TGTGCCAGCAGTTCCCCGAACCAGGGTGAAGCTTTCTTT

clone size: -
D gene: -
V gene: TRBV19
J gene: TRBJ1-3
CDR3 protein: CASSITTAEAAGNTIYF
CDR3 DNA: TGTGCCAGTAGTATAACGACCGCCGAGGCGGCTGGAAACACCATATATTTT

clone size: -
D gene: TRBD2
V gene: TRBV5-6
J gene: TRBJ2-5
CDR3 protein: CASSDGLAGQETQYF
CDR3 DNA: TGTGCCAGCAGCGACGGACTAGCGGGACAAGAGACCCAGTACTTC

clone size: once
D gene: -
V gene: TRBV5-5
J gene: TRBJ2-7
CDR3 protein: CASSWTDRGYEQYF
CDR3 DNA: TGTGCCAGCAGCTGGACAGATCGTGGCTACGAGCAGTACTTC

clone size: -
D gene: TRBD1
V gene: TRBV7-9
J gene: TRBJ2-7
CDR3 protein: CASSSRDRYYEQYF
CDR3 DNA: TGTGCCAGCAGTTCGAGGGACAGATACTACGAGCAGTACTTC

clone size: -
D gene: -
V gene: TRBV7-8
J gene: TRBJ2-3
CDR3 protein: CASSLASGTDTQYF
CDR3 DNA: TGTGCCAGCAGCTTAGCCTCAGGCACAGATACGCAGTATTTT

clone size: -
D gene: -
V gene: TRBV27
J gene: TRBJ1-5
CDR3 protein: CASSMEGQIDQPQHF
CDR3 DNA: TGTGCCAGCAGTATGGAAGGACAGATAGATCAGCCCCAGCATTTT

clone size: -
D gene: TRBD1
V gene: TRBV4-1
J gene: TRBJ2-7
CDR3 protein: CASSQVGTGGGEYF
CDR3 DNA: TGCGCCAGCAGCCAAGTTGGGACAGGGGGCGGGGAGTACTTC

clone size: few
D gene: TRBD1
V gene: TRBV5-1
J gene: TRBJ1-1
CDR3 protein: CASSLVAGGATEAFF
CDR3 DNA: TGCGCCAGCAGCTTGGTGGCAGGGGGCGCGACTGAAGCTTTCTTT

clone size: -
D gene: TRBD1
V gene: TRBV4-1
J gene: TRBJ1-5
CDR3 protein: CASSPGQYSNQPQHF
CDR3 DNA: TGCGCCAGCAGTCCGGGACAGTATAGCAATCAGCCCCAGCATTTT

clone size: -
D gene: -
V gene: TRBV11-1
J gene: TRBJ2-5
CDR3 protein: CASSLGAGQETQYF
CDR3 DNA: TGTGCCAGCAGCTTAGGGGCAGGGCAAGAGACCCAGTACTTC

clone size: once
D gene: -
V gene: TRBV19
J gene: TRBJ2-3
CDR3 protein: CASSSTGTDTQYF
CDR3 DNA: TGTGCCAGTAGTTCGACAGGCACAGATACGCAGTATTTT

clone size: -
D gene: -
V gene: TRBV19
J gene: TRBJ1-5
CDR3 protein: CASSPRGVQAQHF
CDR3 DNA: TGTGCCAGTAGTCCTCGAGGCGTACAGGCCCAGCATTTT

clone size: -
D gene: TRBD2
V gene: TRBV4-1
J gene: TRBJ2-2
CDR3 protein: CASSQGLAGARTGELFF
CDR3 DNA: TGCGCCAGCAGCCAAGGACTAGCGGGAGCCCGGACCGGGGAGCTGTTTTTT

clone size: -
D gene: -
V gene: TRBV15
J gene: TRBJ2-3
CDR3 protein: CATSRDRPGTDTQYF
CDR3 DNA: TGTGCCACCAGCAGAGATCGTCCCGGCACAGATACGCAGTATTTT

clone size: -
D gene: TRBD1
V gene: TRBV4-3
J gene: TRBJ1-1
CDR3 protein: CASSHMPGQGLQAFF
CDR3 DNA: TGCGCCAGCAGCCACATGCCGGGACAGGGATTACAAGCTTTCTTT

clone size: -
D gene: -
V gene: TRBV28
J gene: TRBJ1-5
CDR3 protein: CASSTTGGSNQPQHF
CDR3 DNA: TGTGCCAGCAGTACGACAGGAGGGAGCAATCAGCCCCAGCATTTT

clone size: -
D gene: TRBD1
V gene: TRBV29-1
J gene: TRBJ2-2
CDR3 protein: CSVDRYDRVVFTGELFF
CDR3 DNA: TGCAGCGTTGATCGTTATGACAGGGTGGTTTTCACCGGGGAGCTGTTTTTT

clone size: -
D gene: -
V gene: TRBV18
J gene: TRBJ2-2
CDR3 protein: CASSPRARTNTGELFF
CDR3 DNA: TGTGCCAGCTCACCCAGAGCCAGGACGAACACCGGGGAGCTGTTTTTT

clone size: -
D gene: -
V gene: TRBV10-1
J gene: TRBJ2-7
CDR3 protein: CASSAGGTYEQYF
CDR3 DNA: TGCGCCAGCAGTGCGGGTGGGACCTACGAGCAGTACTTC

clone size: -
D gene: -
V gene: TRBV10-3
J gene: TRBJ2-3
CDR3 protein: CAIRSISTDTQYF
CDR3 DNA: TGTGCCATCAGGAGTATTAGCACAGATACGCAGTATTTT

clone size: -
D gene: TRBD1
V gene: TRBV5-5
J gene: TRBJ2-7
CDR3 protein: CASSFGQGGYEQYF
CDR3 DNA: TGTGCCAGCAGCTTCGGACAGGGGGGGTACGAGCAGTACTTC

clone size: -
D gene: TRBD2
V gene: TRBV9
J gene: TRBJ2-7
CDR3 protein: CASSVSGLAAPYEQYF
CDR3 DNA: TGTGCCAGCAGCGTCAGCGGACTAGCGGCCCCCTACGAGCAGTACTTC

clone size: -
D gene: TRBD1
V gene: TRBV28
J gene: TRBJ1-2
CDR3 protein: CASRAPGQATYGYTF
CDR3 DNA: TGTGCCAGCAGAGCCCCGGGACAGGCGACTTATGGCTACACCTTC

clone size: -
D gene: -
V gene: TRBV4-2
J gene: TRBJ2-7
CDR3 protein: CASSQDWGEGYYEQYF
CDR3 DNA: TGTGCCAGCAGCCAAGATTGGGGTGAGGGGTACTACGAGCAGTACTTC

clone size: -
D gene: -
V gene: TRBV6-5
J gene: TRBJ2-7
CDR3 protein: CATKERRGAHEQYF
CDR3 DNA: TGTGCCACAAAAGAGCGCAGGGGGGCCCACGAGCAGTACTTC

clone size: -
D gene: -
V gene: TRBV7-3
J gene: TRBJ2-5
CDR3 protein: CASSPLAGAWAQYF
CDR3 DNA: TGTGCCAGCAGCCCCCTCGCGGGTGCATGGGCCCAGTACTTC

clone size: few
D gene: -
V gene: TRBV28
J gene: TRBJ1-1
CDR3 protein: CASSLPSGEAFF
CDR3 DNA: TGTGCCAGCAGTTTACCCTCAGGTGAAGCTTTCTTT

clone size: -
D gene: -
V gene: TRBV5-8
J gene: TRBJ2-7
CDR3 protein: CASSGREHYEQYF
CDR3 DNA: TGTGCCAGCAGCGGCCGGGAACACTACGAGCAGTACTTC

clone size: -
D gene: -
V gene: TRBV30
J gene: TRBJ1-1
CDR3 protein: CAWSPTVQNTEAFF
CDR3 DNA: TGTGCCTGGAGCCCGACAGTCCAGAACACTGAAGCTTTCTTT

clone size: -
D gene: -
V gene: TRBV7-9
J gene: TRBJ2-7
CDR3 protein: CASSSDIQADEQYF
CDR3 DNA: TGTGCCAGCAGCTCGGACATCCAGGCCGACGAGCAGTACTTC

clone size: -
D gene: -
V gene: TRBV29-1
J gene: TRBJ2-7
CDR3 protein: CSVETGTPYEQYF
CDR3 DNA: TGCAGCGTTGAAACAGGGACCCCCTACGAGCAGTACTTC

clone size: -
D gene: TRBD1
V gene: TRBV19
J gene: TRBJ1-5
CDR3 protein: CASSIDTGVGQPQHF
CDR3 DNA: TGTGCCAGTAGTATCGATACAGGGGTTGGGCAGCCCCAGCATTTT

clone size: once
D gene: -
V gene: TRBV27
J gene: TRBJ1-3
CDR3 protein: CASSPALPGFLSSGNTIYF
CDR3 DNA: TGTGCCAGCAGTCCTGCCCTCCCGGGGTTCCTTTCCTCTGGAAACACCATATATTTT

clone size: -
D gene: -
V gene: TRBV7-9
J gene: TRBJ2-7
CDR3 protein: CASSPGLYEQYF
CDR3 DNA: TGTGCCAGCAGCCCCGGCCTCTACGAGCAGTACTTC

clone size: -
D gene: TRBD1
V gene: TRBV28
J gene: TRBJ1-4
CDR3 protein: CASSPGTANEKLFF
CDR3 DNA: TGTGCCAGCAGCCCCGGGACAGCGAATGAAAAACTGTTTTTT

clone size: -
D gene: -
V gene: TRBV27
J gene: TRBJ1-1
CDR3 protein: CASKVLTNTEAFF
CDR3 DNA: TGTGCCAGCAAGGTACTGACGAACACTGAAGCTTTCTTT